This paragraph covers one TCR beta chain sequence. Per the authors' pipeline: Estimation of nucleated cell counts relied on the amplification of reference gene primers. Only in-frame clones appear in the TCRdb table, and some are missing; sequencing was by immunoSEQ multiplex PCR. V and J calls and clone size are those listed in that table; D and trimming were worked out from the DNA. Seen here are 220,000 or so clones, approximately 78% observed once, and the top ten hold 8.2%. The ends lost 3 bases at V and 8 bases at J; junction bases unmatched: 2. Germline assignment: CDR1 SGHRS and CDR2 YFSETQ. The CDR3 spans 13 residues. These data come from a study of blood T cell repertoires in COVID-19. Background on the study: T cells, B-cell-depleted T cells, or PBMCs provided the cDNA or gDNA that served as material.

While infection was still active, Seattle patients were enrolled and then followed longitudinally. The sequence was obtained from an elderly woman with COVID-19, enrolled during active disease. The sample comprised peripheral blood. The chain joins TRBV5-1 to TRBJ1-6; 7 nucleotides line up with TRBD1. CDR3 bases: TGCGCCAGCAGCTCCGGGACAGATTCACCCCTCCACTTT. The encoded protein is CASSSGTDSPLHF.